The rows below give T cell receptor beta chains drawn from one sample of a study of OX40 agonist ivuxolimab in advanced cancers. Repertoires were generated with immunoSEQ multiplex PCR, while TCRdb's copy carries only in-frame clones and drops some. This table holds 77,000 or so clones, over 85% found once. The input for sequencing was CD4+ or CD8+ T cells sorted from blood, taken in a trial of the OX40 agonist ivuxolimab. All receptors derive from an adult with an advanced solid tumor such as melanoma, head and neck, liver or kidney cancer. The CDR3 runs from the conserved cysteine through the conserved F or W. Fields, in order: CDR3 DNA, CDR3 protein, clone size, D gene, V gene, J gene. D genes are given only for firm matches. A row's size may be missing; if present it is once, few, many or a size class.

DNA: TGTGCCAGTAGTCCCGTCGGGGGGAGTTATGGCTACACCTTC; CDR3: CASSPVGGSYGYTF; size: -; D: -; V: TRBV19; J: TRBJ1-2
DNA: TGTGCCAGCAGCTTGATTCCAGGACAAGAGACCCAGTACTTC; CDR3: CASSLIPGQETQYF; size: once; D: -; V: TRBV5-5; J: TRBJ2-5
DNA: TGCGCCAGCAGCCAAGACAGGGGGACTAATGAAAAACTGTTTTTT; CDR3: CASSQDRGTNEKLFF; size: -; D: TRBD1; V: TRBV4-3; J: TRBJ1-4
DNA: TGTGCCATCAGTGGGGGGGACTTCCAAGAGACCCAGTACTTC; CDR3: CAISGGDFQETQYF; size: -; D: -; V: TRBV10-3; J: TRBJ2-5
DNA: TGCAGTGCTAATCTCAGGGAGGGGCAGTTCTTC; CDR3: CSANLREGQFF; size: few; D: TRBD2; V: TRBV20-1; J: TRBJ2-1
DNA: TGTGCCAGCAGTCCCACGACAGGGCGGGACACTGGGGAGCTGTTTTTT; CDR3: CASSPTTGRDTGELFF; size: -; D: -; V: TRBV2; J: TRBJ2-2
DNA: TGTGCCAGCAGCCCAACCCTAAGGGAGTCCGGGGCGCCCCTCCACTTT; CDR3: CASSPTLRESGAPLHF; size: once; D: -; V: TRBV4-2; J: TRBJ1-6
DNA: TGTGCCAGCAGCTTAGCAGGGTGGGGCACTGAAGCTTTCTTT; CDR3: CASSLAGWGTEAFF; size: -; D: -; V: TRBV7-9; J: TRBJ1-1
DNA: TGTGCCAGCAGCTTGGCTGTGGGCAATCAGCCCCAGCATTTT; CDR3: CASSLAVGNQPQHF; size: -; D: -; V: TRBV5-8; J: TRBJ1-5
DNA: TGTGCCAGCAGTTTAATTAGCCGAATTAATTCACCCCTCCACTTT; CDR3: CASSLISRINSPLHF; size: -; D: -; V: TRBV28; J: TRBJ1-6